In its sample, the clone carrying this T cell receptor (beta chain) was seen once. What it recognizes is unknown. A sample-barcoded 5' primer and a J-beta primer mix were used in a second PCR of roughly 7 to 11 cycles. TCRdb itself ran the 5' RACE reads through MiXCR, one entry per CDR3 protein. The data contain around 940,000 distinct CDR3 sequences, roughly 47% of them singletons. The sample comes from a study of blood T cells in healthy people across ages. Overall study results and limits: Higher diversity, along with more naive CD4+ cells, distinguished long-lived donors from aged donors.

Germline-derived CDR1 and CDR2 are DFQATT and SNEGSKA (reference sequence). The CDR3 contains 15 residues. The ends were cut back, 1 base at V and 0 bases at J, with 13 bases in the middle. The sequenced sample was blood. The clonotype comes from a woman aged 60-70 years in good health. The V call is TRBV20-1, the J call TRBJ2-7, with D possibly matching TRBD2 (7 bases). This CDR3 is CSARAGGGLSYEQYF. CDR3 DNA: TGCAGTGCTAGAGCTGGGGGGGGCCTCTCCTACGAGCAGTACTTC.